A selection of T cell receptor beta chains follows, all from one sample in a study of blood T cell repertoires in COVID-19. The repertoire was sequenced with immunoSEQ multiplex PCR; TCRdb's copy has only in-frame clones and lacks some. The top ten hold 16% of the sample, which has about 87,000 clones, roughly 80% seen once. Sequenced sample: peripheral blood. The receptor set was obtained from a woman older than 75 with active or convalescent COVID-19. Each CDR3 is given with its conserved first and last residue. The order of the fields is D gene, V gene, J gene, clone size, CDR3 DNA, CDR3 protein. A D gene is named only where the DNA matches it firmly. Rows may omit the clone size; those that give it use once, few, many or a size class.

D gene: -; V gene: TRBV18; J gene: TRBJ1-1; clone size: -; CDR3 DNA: TGTGCCAGCTCACCCCAGGGTAACACTGAAGCTTTCTTT; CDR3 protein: CASSPQGNTEAFF
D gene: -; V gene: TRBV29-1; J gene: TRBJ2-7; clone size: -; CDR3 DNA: TGCAGCGTTGCTGACAACTACGAGCAGTACTTC; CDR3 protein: CSVADNYEQYF
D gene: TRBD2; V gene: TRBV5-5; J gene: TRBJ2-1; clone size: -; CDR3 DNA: TGTGCCAGCAGCTTGTATCTTAGCGGGAGGGCCTTATCCTCCTACAATGAGCAGTTCTTC; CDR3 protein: CASSLYLSGRALSSYNEQFF
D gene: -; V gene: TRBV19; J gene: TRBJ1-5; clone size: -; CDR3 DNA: TGTGCCAGTAGTATCACAGCCCAACAGCCCCAGCATTTT; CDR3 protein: CASSITAQQPQHF
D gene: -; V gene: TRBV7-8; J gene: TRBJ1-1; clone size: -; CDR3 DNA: TGTGCCAGCAGCCCTGGACACTTGGGGTTGGACACTGAAGCTTTCTTT; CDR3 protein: CASSPGHLGLDTEAFF
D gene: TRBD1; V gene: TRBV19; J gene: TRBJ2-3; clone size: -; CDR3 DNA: TGTGCCAGTAGTATGGGGACAGTTAGCACAGATACGCAGTATTTT; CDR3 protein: CASSMGTVSTDTQYF
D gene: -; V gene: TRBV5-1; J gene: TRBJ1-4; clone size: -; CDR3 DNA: TGCGCCAGCAGCTTATATTCAGGCGAAAAACTGTTTTTT; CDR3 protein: CASSLYSGEKLFF
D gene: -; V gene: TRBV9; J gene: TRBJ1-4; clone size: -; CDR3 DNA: TGTGCCAGCAGCGGGACAGCAGCGACTAATGAAAAACTGTTTTTT; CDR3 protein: CASSGTAATNEKLFF
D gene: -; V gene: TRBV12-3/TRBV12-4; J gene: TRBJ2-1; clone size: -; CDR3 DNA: TGTGCCAGCAGAACCACAGCAGCCCATGAGCAGTTCTTC; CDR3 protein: CASRTTAAHEQFF
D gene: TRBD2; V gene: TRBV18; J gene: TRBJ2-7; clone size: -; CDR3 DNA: TGTGCCAGCTCACCGGGGACTAGCGGTACCTACGAGCAGTACTTC; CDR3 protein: CASSPGTSGTYEQYF
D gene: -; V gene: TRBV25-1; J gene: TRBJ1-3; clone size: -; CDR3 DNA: TGTGCCAGCAGGGGGACTGGAGCTGGAAACACCATATATTTT; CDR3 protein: CASRGTGAGNTIYF
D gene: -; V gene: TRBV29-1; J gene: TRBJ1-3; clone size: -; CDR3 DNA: TGCAGCGTTGTGGGACTTCCGAGCTCTGGAAACACCATATATTTT; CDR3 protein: CSVVGLPSSGNTIYF
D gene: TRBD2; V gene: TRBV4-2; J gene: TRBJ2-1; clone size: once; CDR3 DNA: TGTGCCAGCAGCCAAGCTAGCGGGAGTAATGAGCAGTTCTTC; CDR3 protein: CASSQASGSNEQFF
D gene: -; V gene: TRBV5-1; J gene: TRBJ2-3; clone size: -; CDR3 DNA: TGCGCCAGCAGCGGAGGGACGGGGGGCGCGGCAGATACGCAGTATTTT; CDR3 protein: CASSGGTGGAADTQYF
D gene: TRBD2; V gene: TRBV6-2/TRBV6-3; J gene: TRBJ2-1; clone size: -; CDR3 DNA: TGTGCCAGCAGTTACATCGGGCGGGGGGTCTACAATGAGCAGTTCTTC; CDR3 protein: CASSYIGRGVYNEQFF
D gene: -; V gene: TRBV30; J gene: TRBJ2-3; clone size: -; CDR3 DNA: TGTGCCTGGAGTACTACAGGGAGCACAGATACGCAGTATTTT; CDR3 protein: CAWSTTGSTDTQYF
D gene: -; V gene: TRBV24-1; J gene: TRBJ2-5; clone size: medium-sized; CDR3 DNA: TGTGCCACCAGTGAGGGGCCCGGTTCCCAAGAGACCCAGTACTTC; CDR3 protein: CATSEGPGSQETQYF